This T cell receptor (beta chain) appears in the sequencing data of a study of spatial heterogeneity in lung cancer (dated by TCRdb to about 2019). As for the study more broadly: More beta-chain than alpha-chain transcripts were consistently detected, likely reflecting higher beta-chain transcript abundance. In the raw uncorrected reads, each unique combination of TCR and UMI appeared on average more than ten times. TCR alpha and beta repertoires were quantitatively compared across multiple tumor regions, matched nontumor lung and blood in non-small cell lung cancer. Nonsynonymous mutation counts, determined by whole-exome sequencing of tumor tissue, were related to features of the TCR repertoire. At surgery, about 210 tumor regions, 63 to 70 matched nontumor lung samples and 56 PBMC samples were TCR-sequenced for both alpha and beta chains. Summary of the overall study and its limitations: Confirming at a functional level the hypothesis that regional TCRs recognize regional mutations was considered to require additional single-cell paired TCR alpha and beta sequencing. Ubiquitous expanded tumor TCRs were detected in blood more often at tumor resection than at routine follow-up.

The time point label for this specimen denotes: sample taken at primary tumor resection. Whole RNA extracted from tumor and nontumor lung tissue, or from cryopreserved PBMC samples, was used for TCR sequencing without cell sorting. Samples were obtained from 65 to 90 patients with early-stage, untreated non-small cell lung cancer from the lung TRACERx cohort. Patients were selected for TCR sequencing only if sufficient RNA was available from at least two tumor regions. The CDR3 sequence holds 11 residues, the cysteine and phenylalanine included. Only the CDR3 DNA is retained, 33 bases long and in frame from the first base. At the junction V is shortened by 4 bases and J by 11 bases, with 11 bases in between. Library preparation was by 5' RACE. The listed sequencing device is NextSeq 500. The TCR library protocol attached a unique molecular identifier to each TCR cDNA molecule to allow correction of PCR and sequencing errors. The study's processing was this. Decombinator tools were used for TCR identification, UMI-based error correction and CDR3 extraction. Expanded TCRs were defined as those above a frequency of 2 per 1,000, corresponding to the top 1% of the tumor frequency distribution. Renyi diversity was calculated using the R vegan package after each repertoire was subsampled 100 times to 5,000 TCRs. CDR3 similarity networks were built from amino acid triplet string-kernel similarity, with CDR3s being connected when pairwise similarity was above 0.82. Starting from the raw public reads, TCRdb applied fastp trimming at Q25, assembled clones with MiXCR and retained in-frame beta chains. Under each unique CDR3 protein, matching rows form one entry showing the most common genes and DNA. What appears here as the V and J calls and clone size reflects TCRdb's work, not the paper's. The sample table shows about 14,000 distinct CDR3 sequences, and 11% are seen once. About 32% of the sample comes from the top ten.

This clonotype was observed a handful of times. The target of this receptor is not known. Base-call qualities are not available, and no considerably larger clone is one nucleotide away. Here the chain combines TRBV12-3 or TRBV12-4 and TRBJ1-1; a weak D assignment points to TRBD1 (5 bases agree). This sample comprised PBMCs, obtained at surgery. This clonotype was obtained from a female donor with early-stage non-small cell lung cancer. At the DNA level, the sequence is TGTGCCAGCAGTTCTTGGGGCTTGGCTTTCTTT. Its coded protein is CASSSWGLAFF.